This T cell receptor (beta chain) was profiled in a study of T cells in localized non-small cell lung cancer. Notes on the study in general: Elevated blood T cell density was associated with longer overall survival. Adjacent lung was found to contain a median around 58 of the top 100 tumor clones. Sequencing covered just one tumor region, so heterogeneity cannot be ruled out. Uninvolved nearby lung showed the greatest T cell clonality, exceeding that found in tumor.

A word on this clone: Its antigen is unknown.

This CDR3 region has 16 residues. Germline trimming cut 6 bases from V and 0 bases from J; bases unmatched to any gene: 9. Germline CDR1 is SQVTM and CDR2 is ANQGSEA. TCRdb's table, derived via immunoSEQ multiplex PCR, lists solely in-frame clones and lacks some. The data contain roughly 30,000 clones, approximately 86% of them singletons. The rearrangement joins TRBV29-1 to TRBJ2-7, with 12 bases that match TRBD1. The sample consisted of peripheral blood mononuclear cells, taken before any cancer treatment. The TCR originated in a woman aged 40 to 75 with stage III lung adenocarcinoma. The CDR3 bases are TGCAGCGTACCCGGGACAGGGGGCGAAAGCTCCTACGAGCAGTACTTC. Translating it yields CSVPGTGGESSYEQYF.